Listed below are T cell receptor beta chains from one sample, sequenced in a study of blood T cells in healthy people across ages. TCRdb fed the 5' RACE reads into MiXCR, producing one record per CDR3 protein. The sample lists around 1,900,000 distinct CDR3 sequences; roughly 43% were seen once. The sample was blood. These receptor sequences come from a human donor in good health. CDR3s include the opening cysteine and the closing phenylalanine or tryptophan. The D gene is left open where the match is weak. Clone size is shown for a subset of rows, as once, few, many or a class of expanded clone.

V: TRBV28
D: TRBD1
J: TRBJ2-3
size: -
CDR3: CASSPIGTASTDTQYF
DNA: TGTGCCAGCAGTCCCATCGGGACAGCTAGCACAGATACGCAGTATTTT

V: TRBV29-1
D: -
J: TRBJ1-5
size: few
CDR3: CSVGNDQPQHF
DNA: TGCAGCGTTGGGAATGATCAGCCCCAGCATTTT

V: TRBV12-3/TRBV12-4
D: TRBD1
J: TRBJ1-2
size: few
CDR3: CASSLALTGAGSYGYTF
DNA: TGTGCCAGCAGTCTAGCCCTAACAGGGGCCGGATCGTATGGCTACACCTTC

V: TRBV20-1
D: TRBD1
J: TRBJ2-7
size: few
CDR3: CRTGGSEQYF
DNA: TGCAGGACAGGGGGAAGCGAGCAGTACTTC

V: TRBV20-1
D: -
J: TRBJ2-4
size: -
CDR3: CSASGQGVYNEQYF
DNA: TGCAGTGCTAGTGGGCAGGGAGTCTACAATGAGCAGTACTTC

V: TRBV21-1
D: -
J: TRBJ2-7
size: few
CDR3: CASSEGRLPATYEQYF
DNA: TGTGCCAGCAGCGAAGGACGGCTACCTGCCACCTACGAGCAGTACTTC

V: TRBV12-3/TRBV12-4
D: -
J: TRBJ2-5
size: -
CDR3: CASGFSESRETQYF
DNA: TGTGCCAGCGGTTTTTCCGAGAGCCGGGAGACCCAGTACTTC

V: TRBV6-5
D: -
J: TRBJ1-3
size: -
CDR3: CASSYSAGPGNTIYF
DNA: TGTGCCAGCAGTTACTCGGCAGGCCCTGGAAACACCATATATTTT

V: TRBV20-1
D: TRBD1
J: TRBJ2-7
size: few
CDR3: CSARPGGNLAEQYF
DNA: TGCAGTGCTAGACCAGGGGGCAATTTGGCCGAGCAGTACTTC

V: TRBV12-5
D: -
J: TRBJ1-5
size: -
CDR3: CASGLVGLLPQHF
DNA: TGTGCTAGTGGTTTGGTAGGCCTTCTGCCCCAGCATTTT

V: TRBV2
D: -
J: TRBJ2-1
size: -
CDR3: CASTRAADYNEQFF
DNA: TGTGCCAGTACACGAGCGGCCGATTACAATGAGCAGTTCTTC

V: TRBV29-1
D: TRBD1
J: TRBJ1-1
size: -
CDR3: CSVDYRGGTEAFF
DNA: TGCAGCGTTGATTACAGGGGAGGGACTGAAGCTTTCTTT

V: TRBV5-1
D: TRBD1
J: TRBJ2-7
size: few
CDR3: CASSSTVGGDLFEQYF
DNA: TGCGCCAGCAGCTCAACGGTAGGGGGCGATCTCTTCGAGCAGTACTTC

V: TRBV24-1
D: TRBD2
J: TRBJ2-1
size: few
CDR3: CATSGLAGGSYNEQFF
DNA: TGTGCCACCAGTGGTCTAGCGGGGGGCTCCTACAATGAGCAGTTCTTC

V: TRBV12-3/TRBV12-4
D: -
J: TRBJ1-1
size: -
CDR3: CASTDDSRNTEAFF
DNA: TGTGCCAGCACTGACGACAGTAGGAACACTGAAGCTTTCTTT

V: TRBV3-1
D: -
J: TRBJ1-1
size: -
CDR3: CASSFLDRNTEAFF
DNA: TGTGCCAGCAGCTTCTTGGACAGGAACACTGAAGCTTTCTTT

V: TRBV25-1
D: -
J: TRBJ2-7
size: -
CDR3: CASSEYGPSYEQYF
DNA: TGTGCCAGCAGTGAATATGGCCCCAGCTACGAGCAGTACTTC

V: TRBV15
D: -
J: TRBJ2-7
size: -
CDR3: CATSRDNSNEQYF
DNA: TGTGCCACCAGCAGAGATAACAGTAACGAGCAGTACTTC

V: TRBV25-1
D: TRBD1
J: TRBJ1-2
size: many
CDR3: CASSQQGDGYTF
DNA: TGTGCCAGCTCCCAACAGGGGGATGGCTACACCTTC

V: TRBV7-2
D: TRBD1
J: TRBJ2-3
size: few
CDR3: CASSIRQGADTQYF
DNA: TGTGCCAGCAGCATCCGACAGGGTGCAGATACGCAGTATTTT

V: TRBV12-3/TRBV12-4
D: -
J: TRBJ1-3
size: once
CDR3: CASRPFLSGNAIYF
DNA: TGTGCCAGCAGACCGTTTCTCTCTGGAAACGCCATATATTTT

V: TRBV27
D: -
J: TRBJ2-1
size: -
CDR3: CASSLSSEYNEQFF
DNA: TGTGCCAGCAGTTTATCCTCGGAATACAATGAGCAGTTCTTC

V: TRBV7-2
D: TRBD1
J: TRBJ2-5
size: few
CDR3: CASSFSGTGSTKTQYF
DNA: TGTGCCAGCAGCTTCTCGGGGACAGGGTCCACGAAGACCCAGTACTTC

V: TRBV3-1
D: -
J: TRBJ2-4
size: -
CDR3: CASSQGRRRYIQYF
DNA: TGTGCCAGCAGCCAAGGTCGCAGGAGGTACATTCAGTACTTC

V: TRBV10-3
D: -
J: TRBJ2-1
size: -
CDR3: CAISEPRKGTLWFF
DNA: TGTGCCATCAGTGAGCCAAGGAAAGGGACTTTATGGTTCTTC

V: TRBV29-1
D: -
J: TRBJ1-3
size: -
CDR3: CSVVEGSVGNTIYF
DNA: TGCAGCGTTGTGGAGGGTTCGGTTGGAAACACCATATATTTT

V: TRBV12-3/TRBV12-4
D: TRBD2
J: TRBJ2-3
size: -
CDR3: CASSFTSGGTDAQYF
DNA: TGTGCCAGCAGTTTTACTAGCGGGGGGACGGATGCGCAGTATTTT

V: TRBV6-2/TRBV6-3
D: -
J: TRBJ1-5
size: -
CDR3: CASSQQGWDQPQHF
DNA: TGTGCCAGCAGTCAACAGGGTTGGGATCAGCCCCAGCATTTT

V: TRBV4-3
D: TRBD1
J: TRBJ2-5
size: -
CDR3: CASSQGDRYLTETQYF
DNA: TGCGCCAGCAGCCAGGGGGACAGGTATCTTACAGAGACCCAGTACTTC

V: TRBV7-2
D: -
J: TRBJ1-5
size: -
CDR3: CASSMKSGENQPQHF
DNA: TGTGCCAGCAGTATGAAATCAGGGGAAAATCAGCCCCAGCATTTT